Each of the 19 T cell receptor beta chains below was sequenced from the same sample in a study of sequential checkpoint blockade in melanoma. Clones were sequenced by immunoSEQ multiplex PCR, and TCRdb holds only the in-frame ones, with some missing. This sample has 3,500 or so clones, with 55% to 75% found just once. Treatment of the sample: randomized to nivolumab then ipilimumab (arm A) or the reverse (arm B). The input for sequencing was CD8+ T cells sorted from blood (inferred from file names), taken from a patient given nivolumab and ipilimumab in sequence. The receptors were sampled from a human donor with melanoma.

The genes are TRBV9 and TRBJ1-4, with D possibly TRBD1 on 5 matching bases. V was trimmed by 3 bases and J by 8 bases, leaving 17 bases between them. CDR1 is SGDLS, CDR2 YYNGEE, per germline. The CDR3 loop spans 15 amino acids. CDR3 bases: TGTGCCAGCAGCGAGCACTCGGGGGAGAGAGAAAAACTGTTTTTT. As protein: CASSEHSGEREKLFF.

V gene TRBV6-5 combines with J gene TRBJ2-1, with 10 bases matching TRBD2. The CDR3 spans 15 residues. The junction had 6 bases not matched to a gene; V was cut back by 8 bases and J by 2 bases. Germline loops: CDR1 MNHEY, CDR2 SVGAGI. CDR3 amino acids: CASGTSVRTYNEQFF. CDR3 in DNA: TGTGCCAGCGGGACTAGCGTTCGAACCTACAATGAGCAGTTCTTC.

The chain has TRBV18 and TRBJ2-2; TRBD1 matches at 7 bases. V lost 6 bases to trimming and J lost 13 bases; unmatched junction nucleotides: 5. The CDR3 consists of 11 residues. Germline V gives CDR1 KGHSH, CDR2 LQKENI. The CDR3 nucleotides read TGTGCCAGCTCGCCGGACAGGTTGCTGTTTTTT. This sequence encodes CASSPDRLLFF.

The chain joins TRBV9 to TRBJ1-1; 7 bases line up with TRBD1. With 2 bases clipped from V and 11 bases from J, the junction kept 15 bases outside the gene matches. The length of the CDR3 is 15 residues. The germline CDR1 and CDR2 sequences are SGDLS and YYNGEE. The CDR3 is CASSVVSSGGFRAFF. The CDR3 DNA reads TGTGCCAGCAGCGTTGTGTCTTCAGGGGGATTTCGGGCTTTCTTT.

CDR3 protein: CATRQGDGYTF. CDR3 coding DNA: TGTGCCACCAGACAGGGAGATGGCTACACCTTC. V usage is TRBV19 and J usage is TRBJ1-2; 7 bases match TRBD1. Germline CDR1 is LNHDA and CDR2 is SQIVND (reference sequence). The CDR3 length is 11 residues. V shed 10 bases, J shed 6 bases, and the junction held 5 bases outside the gene matches.

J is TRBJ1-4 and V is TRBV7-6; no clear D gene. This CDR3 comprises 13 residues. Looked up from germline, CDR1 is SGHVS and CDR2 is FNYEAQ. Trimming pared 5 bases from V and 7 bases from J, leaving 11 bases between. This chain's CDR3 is CASSPVLGEKLFF. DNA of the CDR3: TGTGCCAGCAGCCCGGTCCTCGGTGAAAAACTGTTTTTT.

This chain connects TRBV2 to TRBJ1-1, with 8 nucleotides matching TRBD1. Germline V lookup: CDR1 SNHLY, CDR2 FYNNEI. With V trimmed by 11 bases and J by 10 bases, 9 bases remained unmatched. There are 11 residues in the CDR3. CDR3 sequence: CAPAQGAGAFF. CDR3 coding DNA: TGTGCCCCGGCGCAGGGGGCTGGAGCTTTCTTT.

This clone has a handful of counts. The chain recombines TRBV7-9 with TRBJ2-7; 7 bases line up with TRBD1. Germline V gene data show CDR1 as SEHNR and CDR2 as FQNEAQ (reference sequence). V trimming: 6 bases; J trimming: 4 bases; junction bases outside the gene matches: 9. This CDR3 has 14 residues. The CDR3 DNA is TGTGCCAGCAGTTCAACGGGACAGCTTTACGAGCAGTACTTC. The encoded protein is CASSSTGQLYEQYF.

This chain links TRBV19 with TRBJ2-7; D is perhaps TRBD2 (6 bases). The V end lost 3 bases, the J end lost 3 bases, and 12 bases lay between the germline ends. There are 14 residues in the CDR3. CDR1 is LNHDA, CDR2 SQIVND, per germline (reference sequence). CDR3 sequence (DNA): TGTGCCAGTAGTATGCGGGGAGAATTCTACGAGCAGTACTTC. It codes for CASSMRGEFYEQYF.

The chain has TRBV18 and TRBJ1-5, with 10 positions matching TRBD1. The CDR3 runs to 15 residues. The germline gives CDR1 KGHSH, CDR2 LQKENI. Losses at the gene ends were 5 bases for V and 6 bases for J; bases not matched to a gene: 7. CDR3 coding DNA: TGTGCCAGCTCAAACCCCGGGACAGGGGCTCAGCCCCAGCATTTT. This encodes CASSNPGTGAQPQHF.

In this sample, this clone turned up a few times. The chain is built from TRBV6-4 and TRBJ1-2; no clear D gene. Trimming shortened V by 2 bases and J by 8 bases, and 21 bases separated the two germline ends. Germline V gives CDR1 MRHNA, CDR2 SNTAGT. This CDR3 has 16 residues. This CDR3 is CASSDVSAQPDGGYTF. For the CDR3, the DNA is TGTGCCAGCAGTGACGTCAGTGCACAGCCGGATGGCGGCTACACCTTC.

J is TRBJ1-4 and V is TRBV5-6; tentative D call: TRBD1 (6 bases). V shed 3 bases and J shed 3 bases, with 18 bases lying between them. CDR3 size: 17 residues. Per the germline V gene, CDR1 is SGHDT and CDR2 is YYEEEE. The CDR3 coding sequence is TGTGCCAGCAGCTGGGGGAGGGACAAACAACCTAATGAAAAACTGTTTTTT. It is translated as CASSWGRDKQPNEKLFF.

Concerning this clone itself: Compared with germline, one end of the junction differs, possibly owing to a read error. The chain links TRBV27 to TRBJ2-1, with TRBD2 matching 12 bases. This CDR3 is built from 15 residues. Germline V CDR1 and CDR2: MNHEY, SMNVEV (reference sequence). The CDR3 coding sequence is TGTGCCACCAGTGACCAGACTAGCGGGAGTCCTGAGCAGTTCTTC. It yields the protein CATSDQTSGSPEQFF.

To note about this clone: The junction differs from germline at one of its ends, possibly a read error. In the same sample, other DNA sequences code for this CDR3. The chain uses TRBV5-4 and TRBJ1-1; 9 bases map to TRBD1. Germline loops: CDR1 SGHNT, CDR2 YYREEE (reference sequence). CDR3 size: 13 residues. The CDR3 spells CASSLIQGAGTFF. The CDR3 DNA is TGCGCCAGCAGCTTGATACAGGGGGCCGGGACTTTCTTT.

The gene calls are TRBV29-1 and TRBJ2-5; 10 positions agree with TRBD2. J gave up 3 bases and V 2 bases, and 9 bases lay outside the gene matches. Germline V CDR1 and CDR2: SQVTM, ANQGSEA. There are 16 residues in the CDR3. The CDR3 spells CSVESHFLAGEETQYF. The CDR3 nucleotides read TGCAGCGTTGAATCCCATTTTCTAGCGGGAGAAGAGACCCAGTACTTC.

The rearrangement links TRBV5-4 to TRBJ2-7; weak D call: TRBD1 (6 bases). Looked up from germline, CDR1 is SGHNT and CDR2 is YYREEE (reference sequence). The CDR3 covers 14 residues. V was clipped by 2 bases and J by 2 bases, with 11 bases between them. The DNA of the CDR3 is TGTGCCAGCAGCTTACAGGGCGAAACCTACGAGCAGTACTTC. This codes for CASSLQGETYEQYF. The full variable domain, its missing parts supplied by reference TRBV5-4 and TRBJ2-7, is ETGVTQSPTHLIKTRGQQVTLRCSSQSGHNTVSWYQQALGQGPQFIFQYYREEENGRGNFPPRFSGLQFPNYSSELNVNALELDDSALYLCASSLQGETYEQYFGPGTRLTVT.

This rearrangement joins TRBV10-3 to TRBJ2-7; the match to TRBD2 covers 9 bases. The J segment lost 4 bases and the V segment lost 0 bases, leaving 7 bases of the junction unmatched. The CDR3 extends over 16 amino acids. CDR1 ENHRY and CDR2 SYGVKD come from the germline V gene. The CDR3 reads CAISESGSGSRYEQYF. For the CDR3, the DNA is TGTGCCATCAGTGAGTCGGGTAGCGGGAGTAGGTACGAGCAGTACTTC.

CDR3 amino acids: CASSLGTVYEQFF. CDR3 DNA sequence: TGTGCCAGCAGCTTAGGGACTGTCTATGAGCAGTTCTTC. V is TRBV7-3 and J is TRBJ2-1; D possibly corresponds to TRBD2 (6 bases). The V gene lost 2 bases and the J gene lost 8 bases, with 10 bases spanning the gap. This CDR3 has 13 residues. From germline, CDR1 is SGHTA and CDR2 FQGTGA.

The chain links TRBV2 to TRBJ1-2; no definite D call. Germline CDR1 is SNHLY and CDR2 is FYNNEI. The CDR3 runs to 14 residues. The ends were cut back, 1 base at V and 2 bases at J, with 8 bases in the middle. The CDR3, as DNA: TGTGCCAGCAGTGAAGACATCACAAACTATGGCTACACCTTC. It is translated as CASSEDITNYGYTF.